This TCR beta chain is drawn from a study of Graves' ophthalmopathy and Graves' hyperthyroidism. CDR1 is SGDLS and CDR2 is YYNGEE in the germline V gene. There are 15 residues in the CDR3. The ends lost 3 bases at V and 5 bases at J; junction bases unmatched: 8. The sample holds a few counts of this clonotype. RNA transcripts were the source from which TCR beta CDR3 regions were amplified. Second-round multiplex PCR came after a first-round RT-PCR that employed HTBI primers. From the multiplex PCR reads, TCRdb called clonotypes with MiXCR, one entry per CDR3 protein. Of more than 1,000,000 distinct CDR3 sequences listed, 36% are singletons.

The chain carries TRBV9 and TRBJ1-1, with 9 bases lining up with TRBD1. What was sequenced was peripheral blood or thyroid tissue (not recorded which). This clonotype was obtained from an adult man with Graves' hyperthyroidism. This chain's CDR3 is CASSGEQGAWTEAFF. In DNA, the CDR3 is TGTGCCAGCAGCGGTGAACAGGGGGCATGGACTGAAGCTTTCTTT.